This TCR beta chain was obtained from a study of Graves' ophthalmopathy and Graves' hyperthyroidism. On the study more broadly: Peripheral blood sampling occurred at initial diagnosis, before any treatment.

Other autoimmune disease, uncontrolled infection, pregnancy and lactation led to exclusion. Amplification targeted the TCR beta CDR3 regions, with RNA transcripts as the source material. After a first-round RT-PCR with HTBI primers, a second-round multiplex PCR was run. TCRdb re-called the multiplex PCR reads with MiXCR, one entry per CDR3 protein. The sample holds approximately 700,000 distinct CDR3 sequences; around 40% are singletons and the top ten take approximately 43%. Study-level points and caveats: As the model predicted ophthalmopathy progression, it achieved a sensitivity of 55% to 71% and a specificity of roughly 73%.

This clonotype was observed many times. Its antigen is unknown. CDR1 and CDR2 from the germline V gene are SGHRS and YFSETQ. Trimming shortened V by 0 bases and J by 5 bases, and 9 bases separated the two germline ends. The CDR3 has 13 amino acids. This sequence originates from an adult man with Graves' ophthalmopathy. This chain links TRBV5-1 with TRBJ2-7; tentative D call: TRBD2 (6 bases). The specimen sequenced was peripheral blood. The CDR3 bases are TGCGCCAGCAGCTTGGGTTCGGGGGACGAGCAGTACTTC. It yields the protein CASSLGSGDEQYF.